A single sample is the source of the 8 T cell receptor beta chains below, sequenced in a study of T cell responses to AZD1222 COVID-19 vaccine. Assay: immunoSEQ multiplex PCR; the TCRdb copy retains only in-frame clones and omits some. The table includes under 150,000 clones, 93% detected once. The sample was peripheral blood, taken on day 0 of AZD1222 vaccination. The receptors stem from an adult in good health.

The rearrangement joins TRBV2 to TRBJ2-7; 8 bases align to TRBD1. CDR3 size: 16 residues. J gave up 3 bases and V 2 bases, and 9 bases lay outside the gene matches. Germline loops: CDR1 SNHLY, CDR2 FYNNEI. This chain's CDR3 is CASSESSLDRVYEQYF. DNA for the CDR3: TGTGCCAGCAGTGAAAGTTCCCTGGACAGGGTCTACGAGCAGTACTTC.

The chain recombines TRBV7-2 with TRBJ1-6; 7 bases match TRBD1. Germline CDR1 reads SGHTA; CDR2 reads FQGNSA. V was pared by 2 bases and J by 9 bases, with 7 bases of the junction left unmatched. This CDR3 region has 15 residues. The CDR3 here is CASSLLRGGSSPLHF. CDR3 DNA sequence: TGTGCCAGCAGCTTACTGAGAGGGGGCAGTTCACCCCTCCACTTT.

This chain joins TRBV4-2 and TRBJ2-1; 15 bases are a match to TRBD2. Germline V gene sequence: CDR1 LGHNA, CDR2 YNFKEQ. CDR3 size: 16 residues. V lost 4 bases and J lost 10; bases outside the gene matches: 8. The CDR3: CASSPIVGTSGGEQFF. The CDR3 DNA sequence: TGTGCCAGCAGCCCCATCGTCGGGACTAGCGGGGGGGAGCAGTTCTTC.

The rearrangement uses TRBV29-1 and TRBJ2-3; 9 nucleotides match TRBD2. Germline V CDR1 and CDR2: SQVTM, ANQGSEA. This CDR3 spans 15 amino acids. V gave up 0 bases and J gave up 5 bases; unmatched junction bases: 6. The CDR3 protein is CSVEDVQLAGDTQYF. The DNA for the CDR3 is TGCAGCGTTGAAGACGTACAACTAGCGGGAGATACGCAGTATTTT.

This sequence joins TRBV11-2 and TRBJ2-7; D is ambiguous. Germline V lookup: CDR1 SGHAT, CDR2 FQNNGV. Trimming removed 3 bases from V and 3 bases from J, with 18 bases in between. This CDR3 contains 16 residues. DNA of the CDR3: TGTGCCAGCAGCTTCCTTACCAGTGAAGTGATCTACGAGCAGTACTTC. Protein sequence: CASSFLTSEVIYEQYF.

J is TRBJ1-2 and V is TRBV4-1, with 10 bases matching TRBD1. The CDR3 loop spans 16 amino acids. The J segment lost 4 bases and the V segment lost 3 bases, leaving 8 bases of the junction unmatched. Per germline, CDR1 MGHRA and CDR2 YSYEKL. CDR3 DNA: TGCGCCAGCAGCCACAGACAGGGGGCTCTAGGCTATGGCTACACCTTC. It codes for CASSHRQGALGYGYTF.

The chain carries TRBV6-5 and TRBJ1-2; no definite D call. There are 13 residues in the CDR3. The V end was cut by 6 bases, the J end by 4 bases, with 12 bases between. CDR1 and CDR2 (germline): MNHEY, SVGAGI. In DNA form, the CDR3 reads TGTGCCAGCAGACAACACTTACTCTATGGCTACACCTTC. Its translation: CASRQHLLYGYTF.

The chain couples TRBV3-1 (or the pseudogene TRBV3-2) to TRBJ1-2, with D perhaps matching TRBD1 (6 bases). The CDR3 is 15 residues long. The germline V and J ends were trimmed by 3 bases and 3 bases, with 14 bases remaining between them. Germline V gives CDR1 LGHDT, CDR2 YNNKEL (reference sequence). The CDR3, as DNA: TGTGCCAGCAGCCACCACGACAGGCAATACTATGGCTACACCTTC. Its translation is CASSHHDRQYYGYTF.